This T cell receptor (beta chain) came from a study of T cells in Graves' hyperthyroidism and ophthalmopathy. With a duration under 2 months, the hyperthyroidism was newly diagnosed in patients aged 18 to 65. Fresh peripheral blood, around 9.3 ml, was the source of the PBMCs. Amplification yielded TCR beta CDR3 regions, with RNA transcripts as the source. Carried out on the TCR CDR3, a first-round RT-PCR used the HTBI primer set. TCRdb reanalysed the multiplex PCR reads using MiXCR and keeps one entry per CDR3 protein. The table records fewer than 900,000 distinct CDR3 sequences, approximately 19% of them present only once. Findings and caveats of the study: Blood samples included most of the expanded thyroid clonotypes exceeding 0.001. Ophthalmopathy onset followed model prediction by a median about seven months.

A note on this clonotype: The antigen remains unidentified.

The specimen was blood. The receptor's source is a woman aged 50 to 60 with Graves' hyperthyroidism that later progressed to Graves' ophthalmopathy.

CDR3 region: CASSAWGQLHTDTQYF. CDR3 nucleotides: TGCGCCAGCAGTGCCTGGGGACAGCTTCACACAGATACGCAGTATTTT. The chain has TRBV10-1 and TRBJ2-3; 7 bases line up with TRBD1. The CDR3 contains 16 residues. V gave up 4 bases and J gave up 2 bases; unmatched junction bases: 9. The germline CDR1 and CDR2 sequences are WNHNN and SYGVQD (reference sequence).